The 29 T cell receptor beta chains presented below share a single source sample, sequenced in a study of blood T cell repertoires in COVID-19. Profiled with immunoSEQ multiplex PCR; TCRdb holds only in-frame clones, not every one. The sample has roughly 80,000 clones; around four fifths are singletons. Sequences were obtained from peripheral blood. These receptors all come from a human donor in a cohort sampled during active COVID-19.

The chain has TRBV27 and TRBJ2-2; tentative D call: TRBD2 (6 bases). The CDR3 is 15 amino acids. Germline V gives CDR1 MNHEY, CDR2 SMNVEV (reference sequence). The V end lost 0 bases, the J end lost 5 bases, and 10 bases lay between the germline ends. CDR3 loop: CASSLSPRETGELFF. As DNA, the CDR3 is TGTGCCAGCAGTTTATCGCCACGGGAGACCGGGGAGCTGTTTTTT.

This chain uses TRBV6-2 or TRBV6-3 with TRBJ1-2, with 8 bases fitting TRBD1. The length of the CDR3 is 12 residues. V shed 5 bases, J shed 4 bases, and the junction held 0 bases outside the gene matches. Germline CDR1 MNHEY, CDR2 SVGEGT. The CDR3 reads CASSGQGYGYTF. The CDR3 DNA follows: TGTGCCAGCAGTGGACAGGGCTATGGCTACACCTTC.

The DNA of the CDR3 is TGTGCCAGCAGCGTTGAGGGGGCGAGTAATTCACCCCTCCACTTT. Translated: CASSVEGASNSPLHF. This sequence joins TRBV7-9 and TRBJ1-6, with 7 positions matching TRBD1. CDR1 is SEHNR and CDR2 is FQNEAQ in the germline V gene (reference sequence). The CDR3 runs 15 residues. Trimming took 5 bases from V and 6 from J; bases not matched to a gene: 7.

The chain combines TRBV7-2 with TRBJ1-5; TRBD1 aligns across 8 bases. The CDR3 loop spans 15 amino acids. Losses at the gene ends were 5 bases for V and 5 bases for J; bases not matched to a gene: 8. The V gene's germline CDR1 is SGHTA and CDR2 FQGNSA. CDR3 nucleotide sequence: TGTGCCAGCAGCACGACAGGGGAAGGGGATCAGCCCCAGCATTTT. This codes for CASSTTGEGDQPQHF.

This chain uses TRBV11-2 with TRBJ1-1, with D tentatively TRBD1 (5 bases). The CDR3 covers 14 residues. The germline CDR1 and CDR2 sequences are SGHAT and FQNNGV. Deletions cut 5 bases from V and 8 bases from J, with 18 bases between. This CDR3 reads CASSRRGLGREAFF. The CDR3 nucleotides are TGTGCCAGCAGCCGACGGGGACTGGGGCGAGAAGCTTTCTTT.

In DNA, the CDR3 is TGTGCCAGCAGCCAAACCACCGACAGGGGGCATGGCTACACCTTC. It specifies CASSQTTDRGHGYTF. This chain connects TRBV3-1 (or the pseudogene TRBV3-2) to TRBJ1-2; 10 bases match TRBD1. Looked up from germline, CDR1 is LGHDT and CDR2 is YNNKEL (reference sequence). J lost 6 bases, V lost 2 bases, and 6 bases had no gene match. CDR3 length equals 15 residues.

The chain combines TRBV2 with TRBJ2-2, with D possibly matching TRBD1 (5 bases). Germline CDR1 reads SNHLY; CDR2 reads FYNNEI. The CDR3 runs 14 residues. V was clipped by 6 bases and J by 8 bases, with 16 bases between them. CDR3 sequence reads: CASRARTNSGELFF. CDR3 coding DNA: TGTGCCAGCAGGGCTCGGACAAACTCGGGGGAGCTGTTTTTT.

DNA for the CDR3: TGTGCCAGCAGTCCCACAGGGGGCAACACCGGGGAGCTGTTTTTT. It codes for CASSPTGGNTGELFF. The chain uses TRBV27 and TRBJ2-2; 9 bases map to TRBD1. This CDR3 contains 15 residues. Per the germline V gene, CDR1 is MNHEY and CDR2 is SMNVEV (reference sequence). The V gene end was trimmed by 5 bases and the J gene end by 2 bases; junction bases not matched to a gene: 3.

This rearrangement joins TRBV3-1 (or the pseudogene TRBV3-2) to TRBJ1-1, with D uncertain. The V and J ends lost 1 base and 3 bases respectively, with 9 bases between them. This CDR3 has 14 residues. CDR1 is LGHDT, CDR2 YNNKEL, per germline (reference sequence). As DNA, the CDR3 is TGTGCCAGCAGCCAAGTCCCCGGGGACACTGAAGCTTTCTTT. This encodes CASSQVPGDTEAFF.

The gene calls are TRBV6-1 and TRBJ2-5; the D gene is possibly TRBD2 (5 bases). CDR3 size: 13 residues. The germline V and J ends were trimmed by 2 bases and 5 bases, with 9 bases remaining between them. Germline V lookup: CDR1 MNHNS, CDR2 SASEGT. In DNA form, the CDR3 reads TGTGCCAGCAGTGAACTAGCTCTGGAGACCCAGTACTTC. Translated: CASSELALETQYF.

V gene TRBV3-1 (or the pseudogene TRBV3-2) combines with J gene TRBJ2-1; tentatively, D is TRBD1 (6 bases). Germline V gene data show CDR1 as LGHDT and CDR2 as YNNKEL (reference sequence). The CDR3 is 12 residues long. The V end lost 4 bases, the J end lost 10 bases, and 11 bases lay between the germline ends. This chain's CDR3 is CASSLRDTEQFF. The DNA of the CDR3 is TGTGCCAGCAGCCTCCGGGACACAGAGCAGTTCTTC.

This chain uses TRBV6-2 or TRBV6-3 with TRBJ1-4; no clear D gene. V lost 0 bases and J lost 7, with 12 bases in between. CDR1 and CDR2 from the germline V gene are MNHEY and SVGEGT. This CDR3 is 15 amino acids long. The CDR3 sequence: CASSYSLTEGEKLFF. CDR3 bases: TGTGCCAGCAGTTACTCTTTAACAGAAGGTGAAAAACTGTTTTTT.

This chain uses TRBV7-2 with TRBJ2-7; unclear D gene. V lost 2 bases and J lost 4, with 9 bases in between. The CDR3 loop spans 13 amino acids. Germline V gene data show CDR1 as SGHTA and CDR2 as FQGNSA. The CDR3 DNA reads TGTGCCAGCAGCTTACGGTACAGTTACGAGCAGTACTTC. The encoded protein is CASSLRYSYEQYF.

The rearrangement uses TRBV5-1 and TRBJ1-2; 7 bases line up with TRBD1. The V and J ends lost 0 bases and 8 bases, in that order; junction bases with no gene match: 10. This CDR3 is 15 amino acids long. Germline-derived CDR1 and CDR2 are SGHRS and YFSETQ. CDR3 sequence: CASSLAGQGVGGYTF. For the CDR3, the DNA is TGCGCCAGCAGCTTGGCCGGGCAGGGGGTTGGCGGCTACACCTTC.

The CDR3 DNA reads TGCGCCAGCAGCTCCGGGACACTAACGAAAGAGACCCAGTACTTC. Amino acids: CASSSGTLTKETQYF. The chain links TRBV5-1 to TRBJ2-5, with a tentative D call TRBD1 (6 bases). The CDR3 totals 15 residues. CDR1 SGHRS and CDR2 YFSETQ come from the germline V gene. The V end lost 3 bases, the J end lost 3 bases, and 15 bases lay between the germline ends.

The chain combines TRBV2 with TRBJ1-4, with D possibly being TRBD1 (5 bases). There are 12 residues in the CDR3. V lost 5 bases, J lost 5 bases, and 6 bases lay in between. The germline CDR1 and CDR2 sequences are SNHLY and FYNNEI. This chain's CDR3 is CASSRGNEKLFF. CDR3 nucleotide sequence: TGTGCCAGCAGTCGGGGGAATGAAAAACTGTTTTTT.

This clone was observed a single time. J is TRBJ1-4 and V is TRBV7-9; a weak D match, TRBD1 (5 bases). Germline V CDR1 and CDR2: SEHNR, FQNEAQ (reference sequence). The germline V and J ends were trimmed by 5 bases and 3 bases, with 19 bases remaining between them. The CDR3 spans 17 residues. CDR3 sequence (DNA): TGTGCCAGCAGCCCCGCGGGACTCCCAGTGGCTAATGAAAAACTGTTTTTT. Translation: CASSPAGLPVANEKLFF.

CDR3: CASSFDGNSGRETQYF. In DNA, the CDR3 is TGCGCCAGCAGCTTCGATGGTAATAGCGGGAGAGAGACCCAGTACTTC. The chain couples TRBV5-1 to TRBJ2-5, with 9 bases that match TRBD2. The germline CDR1 and CDR2 sequences are SGHRS and YFSETQ. V dropped 2 bases and J dropped 4; count of bases not matched to a gene: 9. This CDR3 is 16 amino acids long. The full variable domain, completed using reference TRBV5-1 and TRBJ2-5, is KAGVTQTPRYLIKTRGQQVTLSCSPISGHRSVSWYQQTPGQGLQFLFEYFSETQRNKGNFPGRFSGRQFSNSRSEMNVSTLELGDSALYLCASSFDGNSGRETQYFGPGTRLLVL.

The V call is TRBV19, the J call TRBJ1-6, with D maybe TRBD1 (5 bases). Deletions cut 10 bases from V and 8 bases from J, with 12 bases between. The CDR3 has 12 amino acids. Germline-derived CDR1 and CDR2 are LNHDA and SQIVND (reference sequence). The CDR3 DNA sequence: TGTGCCACCGGGACGGGGGATTCACCCCTCCACTTT. Amino acid sequence: CATGTGDSPLHF.

This chain links TRBV5-1 with TRBJ1-5; possibly TRBD1 for D (5 bases). Germline V lookup: CDR1 SGHRS, CDR2 YFSETQ. Trimming pared 0 bases from V and 8 bases from J, leaving 9 bases between. The CDR3 covers 13 residues. In nucleotides, the CDR3 is TGCGCCAGCAGCTTGGAGGGGCCGGAGCCCCAGCATTTT. This translates into CASSLEGPEPQHF.

The chain links TRBV4-1 to TRBJ2-7; D might be TRBD2 (5 bases). Germline-derived CDR1 and CDR2 are MGHRA and YSYEKL. Between the trimmed V and J ends, which lost 1 base and 2 bases, there was a span of 12 bases. The CDR3 is 15 residues long. CDR3 nucleotide sequence: TGCGCCAGCAGCCAAGCTGGCGGGTATGCCTACGAGCAGTACTTC. It codes for CASSQAGGYAYEQYF.

This chain connects TRBV18 to TRBJ1-1; the match to TRBD1 covers 12 bases. J gave up 4 bases and V 4 bases, and 10 bases lay outside the gene matches. Per the germline V gene, CDR1 is KGHSH and CDR2 is LQKENI. The CDR3 extends over 17 amino acids. The CDR3 spells CASSLGTGGNLGTEAFF. The CDR3 DNA reads TGTGCCAGCTCACTCGGGACAGGGGGCAACCTGGGCACTGAAGCTTTCTTT.

CDR3 amino acids: CASSATQGSGNTIYF. The CDR3 DNA reads as TGTGCCAGCAGCGCCACCCAGGGGTCTGGAAACACCATATATTTT. The V call is TRBV6-5, the J call TRBJ1-3; possible D gene TRBD1, 6 bases. Per the germline V gene, CDR1 is MNHEY and CDR2 is SVGAGI. V shed 6 bases and J shed 1 base, with 13 bases lying between them. CDR3 length: 15 residues.

The chain combines TRBV28 with TRBJ2-1; TRBD2 matches 8 bases. This CDR3 contains 16 residues. CDR1 and CDR2 from the germline V gene are MDHEN and SYDVKM. J gave up 0 bases and V 4 bases, and 5 bases lay outside the gene matches. The CDR3 loop reads CASSSQRGSSYNEQFF. In DNA form, the CDR3 reads TGTGCCAGCAGTTCTCAGCGGGGGAGCTCCTACAATGAGCAGTTCTTC.

This chain uses TRBV29-1 with TRBJ2-7, with TRBD1 identical over 11 bases. With 5 bases clipped from V and 0 bases from J, the junction kept 3 bases outside the gene matches. The CDR3 is 14 residues long. The germline gives CDR1 SQVTM, CDR2 ANQGSEA. The CDR3 here is CSVRTGGLSYEQYF. As DNA, the CDR3 is TGCAGCGTTCGGACAGGGGGCCTCTCCTACGAGCAGTACTTC.

The chain links TRBV30 to TRBJ2-2; 9 bases are a match to TRBD1. CDR1 is GTSNPN, CDR2 SVGIG, per germline (reference sequence). The junction had 6 bases not matched to a gene; V was cut back by 4 bases and J by 6 bases. The CDR3 covers 14 residues. Here the CDR3 DNA reads TGTGCCTGGAACCGACAGGGGGGGGCCGGGGAGCTGTTTTTT. Its protein is CAWNRQGGAGELFF.

The chain employs TRBV5-1 and TRBJ2-7, with 12 nucleotides matching TRBD2. The CDR3 spans 15 residues. The germline gives CDR1 SGHRS, CDR2 YFSETQ. V lost 2 bases to trimming and J lost 4 bases; unmatched junction nucleotides: 4. CDR3 protein: CASSFLAGGPYEQYF. CDR3 nucleotides: TGCGCCAGCAGCTTCCTAGCGGGAGGGCCGTACGAGCAGTACTTC.

The rearrangement joins TRBV15 to TRBJ2-5; perhaps TRBD2 as D (6 bases). CDR3 length: 15 amino acids. The germline V and J ends were trimmed by 5 bases and 4 bases, with 17 bases remaining between them. Germline values: CDR1 LNHNV, CDR2 YYDKDF (reference sequence). The chain's CDR3 is CATSGGTMVGETQYF. For the CDR3, the DNA is TGTGCCACCAGCGGGGGGACGATGGTGGGAGAGACCCAGTACTTC.

The table lists this clone with a few counts. The rearrangement uses TRBV28 and TRBJ1-4; 8 nucleotides line up with TRBD1. The length of the CDR3 is 15 residues. Germline V gene data show CDR1 as MDHEN and CDR2 as SYDVKM. The ends lost 4 bases at V and 6 bases at J; junction bases unmatched: 7. The CDR3 region has the DNA TGTGCCAGCAGTTCCCTACAGGGGGGTCATGAAAAACTGTTTTTT. Protein sequence: CASSSLQGGHEKLFF.